Listed below are T cell receptor beta chains from one sample, sequenced in a study of circulating and synovial CD4+ cells in juvenile arthritis. Produced via immunoSEQ multiplex PCR; TCRdb's table is partial and in-frame only. The data show about 33,000 clones, with 90% to 95% seen just once and roughly 0.74% held by the top ten. Sequences were obtained from CD4+ T cells from blood. All receptors derive from a human donor with juvenile idiopathic arthritis. Each CDR3 is given with its conserved first and last residue. D genes are given only for firm matches. Clone size, where shown, is once, few, many, or a class for clones that have expanded.

size: once; D: TRBD2; V: TRBV6-1; J: TRBJ2-7; CDR3: CASSERPSGAYEQYF; DNA: TGTGCCAGCAGTGAAAGGCCTAGCGGGGCCTACGAGCAGTACTTC
size: once; D: .; V: TRBV29-1; J: TRBJ2-3; CDR3: CSVDGGASTDTQYF; DNA: TGCAGCGTTGATGGGGGGGCCAGCACGGATACGCAGTATTTT
size: once; D: TRBD1; V: TRBV30; J: TRBJ1-3; CDR3: CAWSVKGATGNTIYF; DNA: TGTGCCTGGAGTGTTAAGGGGGCAACTGGAAACACCATATATTTT
size: few; D: .; V: TRBV19; J: TRBJ2-7; CDR3: CASSPLTSYEQYF; DNA: TGTGCCAGTAGTCCCCTCACTAGCTACGAGCAGTACTTC
size: .; D: .; V: TRBV9; J: TRBJ2-1; CDR3: CASSDLADPAYNEQFF; DNA: TGTGCCAGCAGCGACCTGGCGGATCCAGCCTACAATGAGCAGTTCTTC
size: .; D: TRBD1; V: TRBV5-1; J: TRBJ2-3; CDR3: CASSIQQGHGDTQYF; DNA: TGCGCCAGCAGTATTCAACAGGGGCACGGGGATACGCAGTATTTT
size: .; D: TRBD2; V: TRBV7-2; J: TRBJ2-5; CDR3: CASSLEPLAGGPETQYF; DNA: TGTGCCAGCAGCTTAGAACCTCTAGCGGGGGGCCCAGAGACCCAGTACTTC
size: .; D: TRBD1; V: TRBV5-5; J: TRBJ2-2; CDR3: CASSAGGGTGELFF; DNA: TGTGCCAGCAGCGCAGGGGGCGGAACCGGGGAGCTGTTTTTT
size: .; D: .; V: TRBV6-5; J: TRBJ1-3; CDR3: CASSSIRGSKGNTIYF; DNA: TGTGCCAGCAGTTCGATACGGGGGAGTAAGGGAAACACCATATATTTT
size: once; D: .; V: TRBV11-3; J: TRBJ2-2; CDR3: CASSPRDSGTGELFF; DNA: TGTGCCAGCAGCCCCCGGGACAGCGGGACCGGGGAGCTGTTTTTT
size: .; D: .; V: TRBV6-1; J: TRBJ2-7; CDR3: CASSESPGQPYEQYF; DNA: TGTGCCAGCAGTGAGTCCCCGGGACAACCCTACGAGCAGTACTTC
size: .; D: .; V: TRBV7-9; J: TRBJ2-3; CDR3: CASSQGGWADTQYF; DNA: TGTGCCAGCAGCCAGGGGGGTTGGGCAGATACGCAGTATTTT
size: .; D: TRBD1; V: TRBV5-1; J: TRBJ2-2; CDR3: CASSDPYRGLGTGELFF; DNA: TGCGCCAGCAGCGATCCTTACAGGGGGCTGGGGACCGGGGAGCTGTTTTTT
size: .; D: TRBD1; V: TRBV19; J: TRBJ2-5; CDR3: CASSNRGRETQYF; DNA: TGTGCCAGTAGTAACAGGGGGCGTGAGACCCAGTACTTC
size: .; D: TRBD1; V: TRBV30; J: TRBJ1-5; CDR3: CAWTTGTGNRPQHF; DNA: TGTGCCTGGACCACCGGGACAGGGAATCGGCCCCAGCATTTT
size: .; D: .; V: TRBV12-5; J: TRBJ1-3; CDR3: CASGLVMTDNSGNTIYF; DNA: TGTGCTAGTGGTTTGGTTATGACAGACAACTCTGGAAACACCATATATTTT
size: once; D: TRBD2; V: TRBV7-9; J: TRBJ2-7; CDR3: CASSTRGGYEQYF; DNA: TGTGCCAGCAGCACCCGCGGGGGCTACGAGCAGTACTTC
size: .; D: TRBD2; V: TRBV7-3; J: TRBJ2-2; CDR3: CASSKVVLAGVNTGELFF; DNA: TGTGCCAGCAGCAAAGTGGTCCTAGCGGGGGTGAACACCGGGGAGCTGTTTTTT
size: .; D: .; V: TRBV18; J: TRBJ2-3; CDR3: CASAAGTTDTQYF; DNA: TGTGCCAGCGCCGCGGGGACCACAGATACGCAGTATTTT
size: .; D: .; V: TRBV5-6; J: TRBJ1-2; CDR3: CASSLEFFQGSTF; DNA: TGTGCCAGCAGCTTGGAATTTTTTCAGGGTAGCACCTTC
size: .; D: TRBD1; V: TRBV11-3; J: TRBJ2-1; CDR3: CASRQGWEQFF; DNA: TGTGCCAGTAGACAGGGTTGGGAGCAGTTCTTC
size: .; D: .; V: TRBV10-1; J: TRBJ2-1; CDR3: CASSDADNYNEQFF; DNA: TGCGCCAGCAGTGATGCGGACAATTACAATGAGCAGTTCTTC
size: .; D: .; V: TRBV6-5; J: TRBJ1-4; CDR3: CASSRSVVEKLFF; DNA: TGTGCCAGCAGCCGATCAGTGGTTGAAAAACTGTTTTTT
size: .; D: .; V: TRBV11-2; J: TRBJ2-3; CDR3: CASSRAVDTQYF; DNA: TGTGCCAGCAGTCGAGCGGTAGATACGCAGTATTTT
size: once; D: .; V: TRBV14; J: TRBJ2-3; CDR3: CASSHWVGYSQSTDTQYF; DNA: TGTGCCAGCAGCCACTGGGTTGGATATTCACAGAGCACAGATACGCAGTATTTT
size: .; D: TRBD2; V: TRBV5-6; J: TRBJ2-7; CDR3: CASSFKGLAGSQQYF; DNA: TGTGCCAGCAGCTTTAAGGGACTAGCGGGAAGTCAGCAGTACTTC
size: once; D: TRBD2; V: TRBV7-9; J: TRBJ2-2; CDR3: CASSLGGRLAGWSTGELFF; DNA: TGTGCCAGCAGCTTAGGGGGACGACTAGCGGGATGGAGCACCGGGGAGCTGTTTTTT
size: .; D: TRBD1; V: TRBV28; J: TRBJ1-2; CDR3: CASSSGTVPRNYGYTF; DNA: TGTGCCAGCAGTTCCGGGACAGTTCCTCGGAACTATGGCTACACCTTC
size: .; D: .; V: TRBV7-2; J: TRBJ2-3; CDR3: CASRASGGTDTQYF; DNA: TGTGCCAGCAGGGCGTCCGGGGGCACAGATACGCAGTATTTT
size: .; D: .; V: TRBV4-2; J: TRBJ1-3; CDR3: CASSQERTRNSGNTIYF; DNA: TGTGCCAGCAGCCAAGAGAGGACACGCAACTCTGGAAACACCATATATTTT
size: .; D: .; V: TRBV7-6; J: TRBJ1-4; CDR3: CASSLGATNEKLFF; DNA: TGTGCCAGCAGCTTAGGAGCAACTAATGAAAAACTGTTTTTT
size: few; D: .; V: TRBV18; J: TRBJ1-2; CDR3: CASSSDYGYTF; DNA: TGTGCCAGCTCATCGGACTATGGCTACACCTTC
size: .; D: TRBD1; V: TRBV19; J: TRBJ2-7; CDR3: CASSINRGPREQYF; DNA: TGTGCCAGTAGTATTAACAGGGGGCCGAGAGAGCAGTACTTC
size: once; D: .; V: TRBV7-2; J: TRBJ2-7; CDR3: CASSVPGASGQYF; DNA: TGTGCCAGCAGCGTCCCGGGAGCTTCTGGGCAGTACTTC
size: .; D: .; V: TRBV7-9; J: TRBJ1-3; CDR3: CASSLASGGSSGNTIYF; DNA: TGTGCCAGCAGCTTAGCATCGGGGGGGAGCTCTGGAAACACCATATATTTT
size: .; D: .; V: TRBV30; J: TRBJ2-1; CDR3: CAWSVLISYNEQFF; DNA: TGTGCCTGGAGTGTACTTATTTCCTACAATGAGCAGTTCTTC
size: .; D: .; V: TRBV9; J: TRBJ2-2; CDR3: CASSVRQTTGELFF; DNA: TGTGCCAGCAGCGTACGACAGACCACCGGGGAGCTGTTTTTT
size: .; D: .; V: TRBV11-3; J: TRBJ2-7; CDR3: CASSLAGNSYEQYF; DNA: TGTGCCAGCAGCTTAGCAGGGAACTCCTACGAGCAGTACTTC
size: .; D: .; V: TRBV7-9; J: TRBJ2-7; CDR3: CASATGEIAEQYF; DNA: TGTGCCAGCGCGACGGGAGAAATTGCCGAGCAGTACTTC
size: .; D: TRBD1; V: TRBV25-1; J: TRBJ1-6; CDR3: CASSESGQGGSPLHF; DNA: TGTGCCAGCAGTGAATCCGGACAGGGGGGTTCACCCCTCCACTTT
size: .; D: .; V: TRBV5-1; J: TRBJ1-1; CDR3: CASSLDRGLGTEAFF; DNA: TGCGCCAGCAGCTTGGATCGGGGTTTGGGCACTGAAGCTTTCTTT
size: .; D: .; V: TRBV2; J: TRBJ1-3; CDR3: CASLAGTSGNTIYF; DNA: TGTGCCAGTCTAGCCGGGACATCTGGAAACACCATATATTTT
size: .; D: .; V: TRBV6-1; J: TRBJ2-7; CDR3: CASSEGTRATYEQYF; DNA: TGTGCCAGCAGTGAAGGGACCAGGGCAACCTACGAGCAGTACTTC
size: few; D: .; V: TRBV10-3; J: TRBJ1-3; CDR3: CAISDWGGGNTIYF; DNA: TGTGCCATCAGTGACTGGGGAGGAGGAAACACCATATATTTT
size: .; D: TRBD2; V: TRBV4-1; J: TRBJ2-3; CDR3: CASSQERGGGADTQYF; DNA: TGCGCCAGCAGCCAAGAGAGGGGCGGGGGAGCAGATACGCAGTATTTT
size: .; D: .; V: TRBV9; J: TRBJ2-7; CDR3: CASSPRAGTPGNEQYF; DNA: TGTGCCAGCAGCCCAAGAGCAGGGACACCCGGGAACGAGCAGTACTTC
size: .; D: TRBD2; V: TRBV18; J: TRBJ2-7; CDR3: CASSPGLAGAESALYEQYF; DNA: TGTGCCAGCTCACCCGGACTAGCGGGGGCCGAGTCCGCCCTCTACGAGCAGTACTTC
size: .; D: .; V: TRBV30; J: TRBJ2-7; CDR3: CAWSEGEGHQYF; DNA: TGTGCCTGGAGTGAGGGGGAGGGCCATCAGTACTTC